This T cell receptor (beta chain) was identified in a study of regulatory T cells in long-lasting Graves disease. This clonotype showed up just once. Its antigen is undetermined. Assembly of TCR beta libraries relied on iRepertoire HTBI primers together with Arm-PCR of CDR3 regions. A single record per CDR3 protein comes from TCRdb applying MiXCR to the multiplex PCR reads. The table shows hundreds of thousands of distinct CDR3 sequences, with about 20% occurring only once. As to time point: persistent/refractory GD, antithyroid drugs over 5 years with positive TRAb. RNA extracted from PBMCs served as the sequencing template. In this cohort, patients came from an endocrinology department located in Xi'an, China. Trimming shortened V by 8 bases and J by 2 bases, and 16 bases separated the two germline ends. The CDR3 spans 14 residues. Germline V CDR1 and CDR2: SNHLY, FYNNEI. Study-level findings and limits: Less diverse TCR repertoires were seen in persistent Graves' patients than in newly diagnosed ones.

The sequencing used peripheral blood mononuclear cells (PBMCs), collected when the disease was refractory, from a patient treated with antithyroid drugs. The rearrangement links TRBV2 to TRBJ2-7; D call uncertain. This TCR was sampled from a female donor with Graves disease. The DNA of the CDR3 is TGTGCCAGCTCACCACCACTTGGTGCCTACGAGCAGTACTTC. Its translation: CASSPPLGAYEQYF.